These 27 T cell receptor beta chains came from one sample sequenced in a study of T cell responses to AZD1222 COVID-19 vaccine. Sequenced by immunoSEQ multiplex PCR; TCRdb stores in-frame clones only, minus some. The repertoire holds about 100,000 clones, with 70% to 90% as singletons. The starting material was peripheral blood, obtained on day 0 of AZD1222 vaccination. The receptors shown here come from an adult in good health.

The rearrangement links TRBV12-3 or TRBV12-4 to TRBJ1-1; D is undetermined. V gave up 1 base and J gave up 5 bases, with 8 bases separating them. CDR3 length: 13 amino acids. The CDR3 spells CASSLGPGTEAFF. CDR3 DNA sequence: TGTGCCAGCAGTTTAGGTCCGGGGACTGAAGCTTTCTTT.

J is TRBJ2-1 and V is TRBV5-1; TRBD1 might be the D (5 bases). CDR3 size: 17 residues. Trimming left V 3 bases short and J 0 bases short, with 16 bases between. From germline, CDR1 is SGHRS and CDR2 YFSETQ. The CDR3: CASSSLVGPTSYNEQFF. The CDR3 DNA is TGCGCCAGCAGCTCTTTAGTGGGGCCTACCTCCTACAATGAGCAGTTCTTC.

Points on this clone: Its ends do not fully match the called genes, so a read error is possible. The chain joins TRBV4-2 to TRBJ2-5; D gene unclear. CDR1 and CDR2 (germline): LGHNA, YNFKEQ. The CDR3 totals 13 residues. Here the CDR3 reads CASSQEFLSAPDF. CDR3 nucleotide sequence: TGTGCCAGCAGCCAAGAGTTCCTAAGCGCCCCTGACTTC.

This sequence joins TRBV5-5 and TRBJ1-4; D remains ambiguous. V was shortened by 4 bases and J by 4 bases, with 11 bases between the two germline ends. CDR3 size: 14 residues. Germline V gives CDR1 SGHKS, CDR2 YYEKEE (reference sequence). CDR3 nucleotide sequence: TGTGCCAGCAGCCAAGGACGGCTTAATGAAAAACTGTTTTTT. It is translated as CASSQGRLNEKLFF.

This clone was seen just once. The gene calls are TRBV4-1 and TRBJ1-4; 7 bases map to TRBD1. The CDR3 runs 18 residues. Trimming removed 1 base from V and 15 bases from J; junction bases left unmatched: 23. Germline V CDR1 and CDR2: MGHRA, YSYEKL. The CDR3 region has the DNA TGCGCCAGCAGCCAAGTTGGCCTCCCCTTAAGAACAGGGGCCGAGGTGTTTTTT. As protein: CASSQVGLPLRTGAEVFF.

J is TRBJ2-2 and V is TRBV13; TRBD1 is a possible D gene (6 bases). This CDR3 has 18 amino acids. Germline CDR1 and CDR2: PRHDT and FYEKMQ (reference sequence). The germline V and J ends were trimmed by 4 bases and 7 bases, with 25 bases remaining between them. CDR3 coding DNA: TGTGCCAGCAGCTCAAGGGGGTTCACCCTTCCTTTCGACGGGGAGCTGTTTTTT. Amino acids: CASSSRGFTLPFDGELFF.

This rearrangement joins TRBV6-5 to TRBJ2-7, with D unresolved. The V gene lost 5 bases and the J gene lost 6 bases, with 17 bases spanning the gap. Germline CDR1 MNHEY, CDR2 SVGAGI. The CDR3 covers 14 residues. CDR3 in amino acids: CASSQDAWEGEQYF. The CDR3, as DNA: TGTGCCAGCAGTCAGGACGCCTGGGAAGGCGAGCAGTACTTC.

This sequence joins TRBV19 and TRBJ2-2; D possibly corresponds to TRBD1 (5 bases). Germline CDR1 is LNHDA and CDR2 is SQIVND (reference sequence). This CDR3 comprises 14 residues. Trimming removed 5 bases at V and 4 bases at J, with 11 bases between. The CDR3 DNA is TGTGCCAGTAGTCGAGACAGAACCACCGGGGAGCTGTTTTTT. It translates to CASSRDRTTGELFF. Looking up the rest from reference TRBV19 and TRBJ2-2 gives the full variable domain: DGGITQSPKYLFRKEGQNVTLSCEQNLNHDAMYWYRQDPGQGLRLIYYSQIVNDFQKGDIAEGYSVSREKKESFPLTVTSAQKNPTAFYLCASSRDRTTGELFFGEGSRLTVL.

The chain recombines TRBV5-1 with TRBJ1-1; D unclear. CDR1 is SGHRS and CDR2 is YFSETQ in the germline V gene. The V and J ends lost 5 bases and 2 bases respectively, with 7 bases between them. This CDR3 is 12 amino acids long. CDR3 in DNA: TGCGCCAGCAGACGGACTAACACTGAAGCTTTCTTT. Translating it yields CASRRTNTEAFF. Supplemented by reference TRBV5-1 and TRBJ1-1, the full variable domain reads KAGVTQTPRYLIKTRGQQVTLSCSPISGHRSVSWYQQTPGQGLQFLFEYFSETQRNKGNFPGRFSGRQFSNSRSEMNVSTLELGDSALYLCASRRTNTEAFFGQGTRLTVV.

The chain combines TRBV25-1 with TRBJ1-1; no firm D call. CDR3 length equals 13 residues. V lost 3 bases, J lost 1 base, and 6 bases lay in between. Germline CDR1 and CDR2: MGHDK and SYGVNS. The CDR3 nucleotides read TGTGCCAGCAGTGAGGACCCGAACACTGAAGCTTTCTTT. Its translation: CASSEDPNTEAFF.

Concerning this clone itself: Other nucleotide sequences in the sample specify the same CDR3. V usage is TRBV3-1 (or the pseudogene TRBV3-2) and J usage is TRBJ2-2, with 11 bases lining up with TRBD2. This CDR3 contains 15 residues. Germline CDR1 and CDR2: LGHDT and YNNKEL (reference sequence). Trimming took 4 bases from V and 7 from J; bases not matched to a gene: 5. The CDR3 sequence is CASSPTSGGGGELFF. The CDR3, as DNA: TGTGCCAGCAGCCCTACTAGCGGGGGAGGCGGGGAGCTGTTTTTT.

This chain uses TRBV18 with TRBJ1-5; D is possibly TRBD1 (6 bases). This CDR3 is built from 13 residues. CDR1 is KGHSH, CDR2 LQKENI, per germline. With 4 bases removed from V and 7 bases from J, the gap between germline ends came to 11 bases. This CDR3 is CASSQGGDQPQHF. The CDR3 DNA reads as TGTGCCAGCTCACAGGGGGGGGACCAGCCCCAGCATTTT. The full variable domain, rest sourced from reference TRBV18 and TRBJ1-5, is NAGVMQNPRHLVRRRGQEARLRCSPMKGHSHVYWYRQLPEEGLKFMVYLQKENIIDESGMPKERFSAEFPKEGPSILRIQQVVRGDSAAYFCASSQGGDQPQHFGDGTRLSIL.

The chain couples TRBV5-4 to TRBJ1-4; D remains ambiguous. Germline CDR1 and CDR2: SGHNT and YYREEE (reference sequence). The CDR3 totals 13 residues. V was clipped by 2 bases and J by 7 bases, with 9 bases between them. CDR3 nucleotide sequence: TGTGCCAGCAGCTTTATCTTGGGTGAAAAACTGTTTTTT. Amino acid sequence: CASSFILGEKLFF.

The rearrangement links TRBV5-1 to TRBJ2-5; tentatively, D is TRBD2 (7 bases). The V gene's germline CDR1 is SGHRS and CDR2 YFSETQ. Trimming removed 7 bases from V and 5 bases from J, with 24 bases in between. The length of the CDR3 is 16 residues. The CDR3 bases are TGCGCCAGCTGGGGGATCGGGCGGGGGCACCGGGAGACCCAGTACTTC. Protein product: CASWGIGRGHRETQYF.

The rearrangement uses TRBV15 and TRBJ1-2; D may be TRBD1 (6 bases). The ends were cut back, 0 bases at V and 7 bases at J, with 12 bases in the middle. Germline V lookup: CDR1 LNHNV, CDR2 YYDKDF (reference sequence). The CDR3 contains 14 residues. For the CDR3, the DNA is TGTGCCACCAGCAGAGAAGGACAGTCGTCTGGCTACACCTTC. As protein: CATSREGQSSGYTF.

The chain employs TRBV5-1 and TRBJ1-3; D remains ambiguous. V was cut by 0 bases and J by 2 bases, with 15 bases left in between. CDR3 size: 17 residues. Looked up from germline, CDR1 is SGHRS and CDR2 is YFSETQ. The CDR3 DNA reads TGCGCCAGCAGCTTGGGGTACGGGGTACGACCTGGAAACACCATATATTTT. Protein: CASSLGYGVRPGNTIYF.

The chain combines TRBV12-3 or TRBV12-4 with TRBJ1-2, with 9 bases lining up with TRBD1. With V trimmed by 4 bases and J by 13 bases, 10 bases remained unmatched. This CDR3 spans 13 amino acids. The CDR3 loop reads CASSSGQGRLSTF. As DNA, the CDR3 is TGTGCCAGCAGTTCGGGACAGGGACGTCTCTCCACCTTC.

V is TRBV5-4 and J is TRBJ2-5; D perhaps matches TRBD1 (6 bases). This CDR3 is 14 amino acids long. The ends were cut back, 1 base at V and 5 bases at J, with 12 bases in the middle. Germline assignment: CDR1 SGHNT and CDR2 YYREEE (reference sequence). The CDR3 region is CASSLSTGFETQYF. As DNA, the CDR3 is TGTGCCAGCAGCTTGTCCACAGGGTTCGAGACCCAGTACTTC.

The chain joins TRBV28 to TRBJ2-2; TRBD1 agrees at 7 bases. The CDR3 spans 15 residues. Germline loops: CDR1 MDHEN, CDR2 SYDVKM. V was pared by 7 bases and J by 2 bases, with 7 bases of the junction left unmatched. This CDR3 is CASISPGGNTGELFF. CDR3 DNA: TGTGCCAGCATATCTCCAGGGGGAAACACCGGGGAGCTGTTTTTT.

Here the CDR3 DNA reads TGTGCCAGCCTACAGGGTAATACTGAAGCTTTCTTT. Residues: CASLQGNTEAFF. The J gene is TRBJ1-1, the V gene TRBV25-1; possible D gene TRBD1, 6 bases. CDR1 is MGHDK and CDR2 is SYGVNS in the germline V gene. This CDR3 region has 12 residues. Trimming removed 8 bases from V and 5 bases from J, with 12 bases in between.

This chain links TRBV3-1 (or the pseudogene TRBV3-2) with TRBJ1-1; D is possibly TRBD1 (5 bases). The CDR3 has 18 amino acids. V gave up 0 bases and J gave up 1 base, with 18 bases separating them. Looked up from germline, CDR1 is LGHDT and CDR2 is YNNKEL (reference sequence). In DNA, the CDR3 is TGTGCCAGCAGCCAAGAAAATATTTTCAGGGTGGCGAACACTGAAGCTTTCTTT. It yields the protein CASSQENIFRVANTEAFF.

The chain recombines TRBV5-1 with TRBJ2-7; D is uncertain. V lost 3 bases to trimming and J lost 3 bases, with 16 bases between them. The CDR3 has 15 residues. In germline, CDR1 is SGHRS, CDR2 YFSETQ. The CDR3 is CASSSGIGTDYEQYF. CDR3 nucleotides: TGCGCCAGCAGCTCAGGAATTGGCACCGACTACGAGCAGTACTTC.

The chain combines TRBV27 with TRBJ2-7; 9 bases match TRBD1. V lost 5 bases to trimming and J lost 2 bases; unmatched junction nucleotides: 4. The CDR3 covers 14 residues. The germline CDR1 and CDR2 sequences are MNHEY and SMNVEV (reference sequence). The CDR3 DNA sequence: TGTGCCAGCAGTAGACAGGGGGGGCCCTACGAGCAGTACTTC. Translating it yields CASSRQGGPYEQYF.

V gene TRBV7-9 combines with J gene TRBJ1-3, with TRBD1 matching 7 bases. The ends lost 5 bases at V and 0 bases at J; junction bases unmatched: 7. Germline CDR1 reads SEHNR; CDR2 reads FQNEAQ (reference sequence). The CDR3 is 16 residues long. The CDR3 region has the DNA TGTGCCAGCAGCCCTAAACAGGGGTACTCTGGAAACACCATATATTTT. It encodes CASSPKQGYSGNTIYF.

This clone was seen more than once but under ten times. The chain is built from TRBV4-1 and TRBJ1-4, with 8 bases matching TRBD1. This CDR3 comprises 15 residues. Trimming at V came to 2 bases and at J to 11 bases, leaving 10 bases not matched to a gene. Germline V gives CDR1 MGHRA, CDR2 YSYEKL. CDR3 nucleotides: TGCGCCAGCAGCCAACCGAGGACAGGGTCGGTGAAACTGTTTTTT. As protein: CASSQPRTGSVKLFF.

This chain joins TRBV20-1 and TRBJ1-2; D not resolved. CDR3 length: 11 amino acids. Germline V gene sequence: CDR1 DFQATT, CDR2 SNEGSKA (reference sequence). Trimming stripped 3 bases from V and 8 bases from J, with 10 bases between. The CDR3 DNA sequence: TGCAGTGCTAGCGGGTTGATCGGCTACACCTTC. Its protein product is CSASGLIGYTF.

V is TRBV9 and J is TRBJ1-4; no definite D call. Germline CDR1 reads SGDLS; CDR2 reads YYNGEE. The CDR3 has 15 residues. With 4 bases removed from V and 3 bases from J, the gap between germline ends came to 13 bases. CDR3: CASSPTDRPNEKLFF. CDR3 sequence (DNA): TGTGCCAGCAGCCCTACGGACCGTCCTAATGAAAAACTGTTTTTT.